Presented here are 15 T cell receptor beta chains from one specimen sequenced in a study of T cell repertoires in ileal Crohn's disease. This table comes from immunoSEQ multiplex PCR, and its TCRdb copy is limited to in-frame clones, with some not included. Of thousands of clones listed, 83% were seen once; the top ten hold about 5%. Material: ileal tissue. The receptors come from an adult with Crohn's disease.

The CDR3 nucleotides read TGTGCCTGGAGTTACACAGATACGCAGTATTTT. Translation gives CAWSYTDTQYF. The rearrangement links TRBV30 to TRBJ2-3; D gene ambiguous. Germline loops: CDR1 GTSNPN, CDR2 SVGIG (reference sequence). This CDR3 contains 11 residues. Trimming took 2 bases from V and 2 from J, leaving 2 bases between them.

The gene calls are TRBV7-2 and TRBJ2-7, with 7 bases lining up with TRBD2. Looked up from germline, CDR1 is SGHTA and CDR2 is FQGNSA. This CDR3 comprises 14 residues. V shed 1 base, J shed 3 bases, and the junction held 3 bases outside the gene matches. DNA for the CDR3: TGTGCCAGCAGCTTAGGAAGGGACTACTACGAGCAGTACTTC. Amino acid sequence: CASSLGRDYYEQYF.

This clone was seen only a few times. The chain uses TRBV7-9 and TRBJ1-5; D possibly corresponds to TRBD1 (6 bases). Germline V gene data show CDR1 as SEHNR and CDR2 as FQNEAQ (reference sequence). The CDR3 loop spans 13 amino acids. The V gene lost 4 bases and the J gene lost 6 bases, with 10 bases spanning the gap. The CDR3 loop reads CASSSQGSQPQHF. CDR3 DNA sequence: TGTGCCAGCAGCTCGCAGGGGAGTCAGCCCCAGCATTTT. Supplemented by reference TRBV7-9 and TRBJ1-5, the full variable domain reads DTGVSQNPRHKITKRGQNVTFRCDPISEHNRLYWYRQTLGQGPEFLTYFQNEAQLEKSRLLSDRFSAERPKGSFSTLEIQRTEQGDSAMYLCASSSQGSQPQHFGDGTRLSIL.

This clone was seen only once. At one of its ends the junction is not consistent with the germline gene, which may arise from a read error. V gene TRBV7-7 combines with J gene TRBJ2-7, with a weak D call TRBD1 (6 bases). The CDR3 contains 13 residues. Looked up from germline, CDR1 is SSHAT and CDR2 is FNYEAQ (reference sequence). The CDR3 DNA reads as TGTGCTAGCAGCTTCAATACAGGGAGCGAGCAGTACTTC. Translated: CASSFNTGSEQYF.

The chain joins TRBV15 to TRBJ2-1; D remains ambiguous. The V end lost 4 bases, the J end lost 8 bases, and 15 bases lay between the germline ends. This CDR3 has 14 amino acids. Germline values: CDR1 LNHNV, CDR2 YYDKDF (reference sequence). DNA of the CDR3: TGTGCCACCAGCAACCCGACTCGTTCCCATGAGCAGTTCTTC. Amino acid sequence: CATSNPTRSHEQFF.

In its sample, this clone was seen once. V gene TRBV4-2 combines with J gene TRBJ2-7, with 9 positions matching TRBD1. Germline V gene sequence: CDR1 LGHNA, CDR2 YNFKEQ. The CDR3 loop spans 15 amino acids. After removal of 2 bases from V and 5 bases from J, the junction contained 7 bases not matched to a gene. In nucleotides, the CDR3 is TGTGCCAGCAGCCAAACAGGGGGCATTCTCGACGAGCAGTACTTC. Protein: CASSQTGGILDEQYF.

This clone is a singleton in its sample. The chain recombines TRBV11-2 with TRBJ2-1; 8 nucleotides line up with TRBD2. Germline lookup yields CDR1 SGHAT and CDR2 FQNNGV. J gave up 3 bases and V 4 bases, and 14 bases lay outside the gene matches. The CDR3 extends over 18 amino acids. As DNA, the CDR3 is TGTGCCAGCAGCTCAACCCCTTTAACACTAGCGGTCTACAATGAGCAGTTCTTC. It translates to CASSSTPLTLAVYNEQFF.

The rearrangement links TRBV19 to TRBJ2-2, with D tentatively TRBD2 (5 bases). The CDR3 is made up of 15 amino acids. Germline assignment: CDR1 LNHDA and CDR2 SQIVND (reference sequence). V lost 4 bases and J 3 bases, leaving 12 bases between the germline ends. As DNA, the CDR3 is TGTGCCAGTAGTAGTCGGGGTAGGGACACCGGGGAGCTGTTTTTT. Its translation is CASSSRGRDTGELFF.

This clone showed up just once. J is TRBJ2-7 and V is TRBV30, with TRBD2 matching 7 bases. The CDR3 has 14 residues. CDR1 is GTSNPN, CDR2 SVGIG, per germline (reference sequence). Trimming cost V 2 bases and J 3 bases; bases outside gene matches: 7. The chain's CDR3 is CAWSRQGLFYEQYF. The CDR3 region has the DNA TGTGCCTGGAGTCGCCAGGGACTATTCTACGAGCAGTACTTC.

In its sample, this clone was seen a few times. The chain is built from TRBV19 and TRBJ2-1; 10 nucleotides align to TRBD2. CDR1 and CDR2 from the germline V gene are LNHDA and SQIVND (reference sequence). The CDR3 has 17 residues. Losses at the gene ends were 1 base for V and 2 bases for J; bases not matched to a gene: 5. In nucleotides, the CDR3 is TGTGCCAGTAGTATAGTGCTAGCGGGAGAAGCCTACAATGAGCAGTTCTTC. Its translation: CASSIVLAGEAYNEQFF.

The genes are TRBV19 and TRBJ1-5, with 9 bases aligning to TRBD1. With 6 bases clipped from V and 3 bases from J, the junction kept 6 bases outside the gene matches. Germline V gene data show CDR1 as LNHDA and CDR2 as SQIVND (reference sequence). The CDR3 is made up of 15 amino acids. Here the CDR3 reads CASSPGQGVNQPQHF. CDR3 nucleotides: TGTGCCAGTAGCCCGGGACAGGGAGTCAATCAGCCCCAGCATTTT. Looking up the rest from reference TRBV19 and TRBJ1-5 gives the full variable domain: DGGITQSPKYLFRKEGQNVTLSCEQNLNHDAMYWYRQDPGQGLRLIYYSQIVNDFQKGDIAEGYSVSREKKESFPLTVTSAQKNPTAFYLCASSPGQGVNQPQHFGDGTRLSIL.

The chain joins TRBV28 to TRBJ1-2; D may be TRBD1 (6 bases). The germline V gene encodes CDR1 MDHEN and CDR2 SYDVKM. The length of the CDR3 is 14 residues. V was pared by 6 bases and J by 7 bases, with 18 bases between. Written as DNA, the CDR3 is TGTGCCAGCAGACCGACAGGTCCCAGGAGTGGCTACACCTTC. Translated, it gives CASRPTGPRSGYTF.

J is TRBJ2-7 and V is TRBV10-3, with a possible D match to TRBD1 (6 bases). Trimming shortened V by 7 bases and J by 3 bases, and 13 bases separated the two germline ends. The CDR3 has 13 amino acids. The germline V gene encodes CDR1 ENHRY and CDR2 SYGVKD. CDR3 sequence reads: CAITPGHDYEQYF. The CDR3 nucleotides read TGTGCCATCACCCCGGGACACGACTACGAGCAGTACTTC.

The V call is TRBV5-8, the J call TRBJ1-6; TRBD1 agrees at 9 bases. The V segment lost 1 base and the J segment 7 bases; nucleotides outside the gene matches: 3. Germline V gives CDR1 SGHTS, CDR2 YDEGEE. The CDR3 extends over 15 amino acids. For the CDR3, the DNA is TGTGCCAGCAGCTTGAGGGACAGGGAGAATTCACCCCTCCACTTT. This encodes CASSLRDRENSPLHF.

The V gene is TRBV30, the J gene TRBJ2-1; a possible D gene is TRBD2 (5 bases). Between the trimmed V and J ends, which lost 7 bases and 5 bases, there was a span of 15 bases. Germline V gives CDR1 GTSNPN, CDR2 SVGIG (reference sequence). There are 13 residues in the CDR3. CDR3 bases: TGTGCCTCTATACGGGTAGCGAACAATGAGCAGTTCTTC. It encodes CASIRVANNEQFF.